The T cell receptor (beta chain) under discussion was sequenced for a study of cytomegalovirus exposure and HLA in healthy donors. Study-wide results and caveats: Upon later analysis, HLA-associated TCR beta chains proved more clonally expanded than other, equally common chains. In terms of immune exposure information, only CMV serostatus was available.

Comment on this clone: Its matching antigen is unknown.

CDR1 and CDR2 from the germline V gene are GTSNPN and SVGIG (reference sequence). There are 15 residues in the CDR3. V dropped 4 bases and J dropped 4 bases, with 14 bases sitting between them. PCR was performed using 60 Vbeta and 13 Jbeta primers. Original processing methods: Later, some 79 million unique TCR beta chains were counted in an analysis, and some 10 million of them were shared. Clones were sequenced by immunoSEQ multiplex PCR, and TCRdb holds only the in-frame ones, with some missing. The D gene and trimming were derived from the DNA, and the V and J assignments and clone size from that table. The sample records 150,000 to 250,000 clones, 75% to 85% being singletons.

Sequenced: PBMCs. The V call is TRBV30, the J call TRBJ1-6; D may be TRBD1 (6 bases). This sequence originates from a girl between 5 and 17 years old in good health and CMV-seropositive. The CDR3 region is CAWNGGAPYNSPLHF. The CDR3 DNA is TGTGCCTGGAATGGGGGGGCCCCATATAATTCACCCCTCCACTTT.